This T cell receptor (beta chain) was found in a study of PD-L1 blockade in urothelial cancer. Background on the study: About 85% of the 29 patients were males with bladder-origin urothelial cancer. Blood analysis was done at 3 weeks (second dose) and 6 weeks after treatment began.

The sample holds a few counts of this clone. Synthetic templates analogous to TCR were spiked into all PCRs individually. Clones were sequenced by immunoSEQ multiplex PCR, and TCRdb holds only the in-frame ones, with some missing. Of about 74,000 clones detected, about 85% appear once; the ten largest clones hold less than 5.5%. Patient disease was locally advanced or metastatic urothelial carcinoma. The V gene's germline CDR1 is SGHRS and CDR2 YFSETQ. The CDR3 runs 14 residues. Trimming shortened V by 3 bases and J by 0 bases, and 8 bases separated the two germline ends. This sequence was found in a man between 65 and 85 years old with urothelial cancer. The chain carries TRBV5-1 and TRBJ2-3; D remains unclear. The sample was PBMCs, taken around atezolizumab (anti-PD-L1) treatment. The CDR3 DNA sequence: TGCGCCAGCAGCTCCATGACTAGCACAGATACGCAGTATTTT. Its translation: CASSSMTSTDTQYF.